The 29 T cell receptor beta chains presented below share a single source sample, sequenced in a study of cytomegalovirus exposure and HLA in healthy donors (TCRdb year 2017). Library prep was done by the immunoSEQ multiplex PCR assay. For the multiplex PCR, a mixture combining 60 forward primers for TCR Vbeta segments and 13 reverse primers for TCR Jbeta segments was used. Held by TCRdb, this immuneACCESS table contains in-frame sequences only and omits some clones. Under half of the omission traces to an unresolved V gene where checked; the cause of the rest is unknown. The sample records fewer than 80,000 clones, under 70% of which are singletons. In total, the top ten clones hold approximately 7% of the sample. The sequenced material came from PBMCs. The source of these receptors is a woman aged 45-59 years in good health and CMV-seropositive.

This chain joins TRBV6-5 and TRBJ1-1; TRBD1 aligns across 10 bases. Germline V gene data show CDR1 as MNHEY and CDR2 as SVGAGI. The length of the CDR3 is 12 residues. V was clipped by 5 bases and J by 12 bases; unmatched bases: 6. The CDR3 bases are TGTGCCAGCAGTCAACGGGACAGGGGATCTTTCTTT. It codes for CASSQRDRGSFF.

V is TRBV27 and J is TRBJ1-5, with 10 bases identical to TRBD1. This CDR3 is 14 amino acids long. The germline gives CDR1 MNHEY, CDR2 SMNVEV (reference sequence). V lost 5 bases, J lost 5 bases, and 3 bases stayed unmatched. The DNA of the CDR3 is TGTGCCAGCAGTAACGGGACAGGGGATCAGCCCCAGCATTTT. This translates into CASSNGTGDQPQHF.

V usage is TRBV12-5 and J usage is TRBJ1-1; unclear D gene. The germline V and J ends were trimmed by 1 base and 3 bases, with 6 bases remaining between them. Germline CDR1 and CDR2: LGHNT and FRNRAP. The CDR3 is 13 residues long. In DNA, the CDR3 is TGTGCTAGTGGTTTGGGGACTTACACTGAAGCTTTCTTT. Its protein is CASGLGTYTEAFF.

The chain carries TRBV28 and TRBJ1-1; 9 bases fit TRBD1. The CDR3 length is 16 residues. Trimming took 3 bases from V and 3 from J; bases not matched to a gene: 8. CDR1 is MDHEN and CDR2 is SYDVKM in the germline V gene. DNA of the CDR3: TGTGCCAGCAGTTTTTCGGGGACAGGGAGGGACACTGAAGCTTTCTTT. It codes for CASSFSGTGRDTEAFF.

This clone was seen a handful of times. The chain joins TRBV5-5 to TRBJ1-2, with a tentative D call TRBD1 (6 bases). The CDR3 has 14 amino acids. V was clipped by 3 bases and J by 8 bases, with 17 bases between them. CDR1 and CDR2 (germline): SGHKS, YYEKEE (reference sequence). The CDR3 DNA sequence: TGTGCCAGCAGCTCCGCCCAGGGGCTCGGAGGCTACACCTTC. This codes for CASSSAQGLGGYTF.

V gene TRBV25-1 combines with J gene TRBJ2-3; maybe TRBD1 (5 bases). CDR3 length: 15 residues. Trimming shortened V by 1 base and J by 7 bases, and 15 bases separated the two germline ends. CDR1 and CDR2 from the germline V gene are MGHDK and SYGVNS. This CDR3 reads CASSESWAGSHTQYF. In DNA form, the CDR3 reads TGTGCCAGCAGTGAATCCTGGGCAGGGTCTCATACGCAGTATTTT.

This sequence joins TRBV18 and TRBJ2-1, with 14 positions matching TRBD2. Germline-derived CDR1 and CDR2 are KGHSH and LQKENI. This CDR3 has 18 amino acids. J gave up 0 bases and V 8 bases, and 9 bases lay outside the gene matches. The CDR3 DNA reads as TGTGCCAGCCCTCGACTAGCGGGGGGGGGTAGCTCCTACAATGAGCAGTTCTTC. Its translation is CASPRLAGGGSSYNEQFF.

This chain joins TRBV12-5 and TRBJ2-3; 10 bases fit TRBD1. Losses at the gene ends were 6 bases for V and 5 bases for J; bases not matched to a gene: 5. Germline V CDR1 and CDR2: LGHNT, FRNRAP. The CDR3 is made up of 14 amino acids. The CDR3 DNA reads TGTGCTAGTGGAACGACAGGGGGCGAAGATACGCAGTATTTT. This translates into CASGTTGGEDTQYF. Variable domain in full (rest from reference TRBV12-5 and TRBJ2-3): DARVTQTPRHKVTEMGQEVTMRCQPILGHNTVFWYRQTMMQGLELLAYFRNRAPLDDSGMPKDRFSAEMPDATLATLKIQPSEPRDSAVYFCASGTTGGEDTQYFGPGTRLTVL.

The chain links TRBV2 to TRBJ1-3; TRBD1 might be the D (6 bases). Germline CDR1 is SNHLY and CDR2 is FYNNEI. V was pared by 6 bases and J by 2 bases, with 11 bases between. The CDR3 extends over 14 amino acids. CDR3 in DNA: TGTGCCAGCAGGACCACAGGGACTGGAAACACCATATATTTT. Translating it yields CASRTTGTGNTIYF.

This clone has a single count. The CDR3 region has the DNA TGTGCCAGCAGCCCGGGACAGGGGCAAGAGACCCAGTACTTC. Protein: CASSPGQGQETQYF. The chain is built from TRBV14 and TRBJ2-5; 10 bases line up with TRBD1. V dropped 4 bases and J dropped 2; count of bases not matched to a gene: 1. The germline CDR1 and CDR2 sequences are SGHDN and FVKESK. This CDR3 has 14 residues.

V gene TRBV21-1 combines with J gene TRBJ1-3. TRBV21-1 is assigned pseudogene status. The CDR3 has 18 amino acids. CDR3 bases: TGTGCCAGCAGCAACCCAGCGGAGCGAATTATGTTTGGAAACACCATATATTTT. Amino acid sequence: CASSNPAERIMFGNTIYF.

V is TRBV13 and J is TRBJ2-7; D is possibly TRBD2 (6 bases). Germline-derived CDR1 and CDR2 are PRHDT and FYEKMQ (reference sequence). The CDR3 is 16 amino acids. V gave up 0 bases and J gave up 0 bases, with 12 bases separating them. CDR3 nucleotide sequence: TGTGCCAGCAGCTTAGGCGCTAGCGCGAGCTCCTACGAGCAGTACTTC. It encodes CASSLGASASSYEQYF.

The V and J genes are TRBV27 and TRBJ1-1; 9 bases fit TRBD1. The CDR3 consists of 16 residues. Germline V CDR1 and CDR2: MNHEY, SMNVEV (reference sequence). The V and J ends lost 3 bases and 4 bases, in that order; junction bases with no gene match: 9. This CDR3 reads CASSLDRGRGSTEAFF. The CDR3 DNA reads as TGTGCCAGCAGTTTGGACAGGGGACGGGGTAGCACTGAAGCTTTCTTT.

V is TRBV7-3 and J is TRBJ2-5; 16 nucleotides line up with TRBD2. CDR1 and CDR2 (germline): SGHTA, FQGTGA. With 4 bases clipped from V and 2 bases from J, the junction kept 4 bases outside the gene matches. The CDR3 totals 17 residues. CDR3 protein: CASSWGLAGGRQETQYF. CDR3 nucleotide sequence: TGTGCCAGCAGCTGGGGACTAGCGGGGGGGCGACAAGAGACCCAGTACTTC.

The V and J genes are TRBV11-2 and TRBJ1-2; 10 nucleotides align to TRBD1. This CDR3 has 14 residues. Trimming cost V 1 base and J 5 bases; bases outside gene matches: 1. Germline V lookup: CDR1 SGHAT, CDR2 FQNNGV. This chain's CDR3 is CASSLGTGGYGYTF. The CDR3, as DNA: TGTGCCAGCAGCTTAGGGACAGGGGGATATGGCTACACCTTC.

This clone appeared once. The chain uses TRBV1 and TRBJ1-1. TRBV1 is given as a pseudogene. This CDR3 spans 19 amino acids. CDR3 sequence reads: CTSSQDIEGEERMNTEAFF. In DNA form, the CDR3 reads TGCACCAGCAGCCAAGATATCGAAGGGGAGGAAAGGATGAACACTGAAGCTTTCTTT.

The rearrangement links TRBV4-1 to TRBJ2-7; 11 bases are shared with TRBD2. CDR1 is MGHRA and CDR2 is YSYEKL in the germline V gene. V gave up 3 bases and J gave up 1 base; unmatched junction bases: 2. This CDR3 region has 15 residues. DNA of the CDR3: TGCGCCAGCAGCCACGGGACTAGCGGTTCCTACGAGCAGTACTTC. Its translation: CASSHGTSGSYEQYF.

The CDR3 loop reads CASSSRQDGELFF. Here the CDR3 DNA reads TGTGCCAGCAGCTCACGACAGGACGGGGAGCTGTTTTTT. V and J are TRBV7-7 and TRBJ2-2, with D tentatively TRBD1 (6 bases). The CDR3 loop spans 13 amino acids. Germline V gene data show CDR1 as SSHAT and CDR2 as FNYEAQ (reference sequence). Trimming removed 4 bases from V and 7 bases from J, with 10 bases in between. The full variable domain, its missing parts supplied by reference TRBV7-7 and TRBJ2-2, is GAGVSQSPRYKVTKRGQDVTLRCDPISSHATLYWYQQALGQGPEFLTYFNYEAQPDKSGLPSDRFSAERPEGSISTLTIQRTEQRDSAMYRCASSSRQDGELFFGEGSRLTVL.

This chain uses TRBV4-2 with TRBJ2-7; possible D gene TRBD2, 5 bases. The CDR3 consists of 14 residues. Germline CDR1 reads LGHNA; CDR2 reads YNFKEQ. Trimming cost V 1 base and J 5 bases, with 12 bases left between them. The CDR3: CASSQGTGIHEQYF. The DNA for the CDR3 is TGTGCCAGCAGCCAAGGGACGGGGATCCACGAGCAGTACTTC.

The rearrangement links TRBV7-3 to TRBJ1-1; 8 bases match TRBD1. This CDR3 comprises 15 residues. Germline V gene lookup returns CDR1 SGHTA and CDR2 FQGTGA. V trimming: 5 bases; J trimming: 0 bases; junction bases outside the gene matches: 5. CDR3 residues: CASSTTGGLNTEAFF. The CDR3 region has the DNA TGTGCCAGCAGCACAACAGGGGGGCTGAACACTGAAGCTTTCTTT. Supplemented by reference TRBV7-3 and TRBJ1-1, the full variable domain reads GAGVSQTPSNKVTEKGKYVELRCDPISGHTALYWYRQSLGQGPEFLIYFQGTGAADDSGLPNDRFFAVRPEGSVSTLKIQRTERGDSAVYLCASSTTGGLNTEAFFGQGTRLTVV.

The chain links TRBV6-5 to TRBJ2-1; D not certain. V was clipped by 7 bases and J by 6 bases, with 13 bases between them. The germline CDR1 and CDR2 sequences are MNHEY and SVGAGI. The length of the CDR3 is 13 residues. CDR3 amino acids: CASTRQGVNEQFF. CDR3 sequence (DNA): TGTGCCAGCACCCGACAAGGCGTCAATGAGCAGTTCTTC.

The genes are TRBV11-3 and TRBJ2-7, with TRBD2 matching over 7 bases. This CDR3 is 13 amino acids long. V lost 1 base and J lost 4; bases outside the gene matches: 1. From germline, CDR1 is SGHNT and CDR2 YENEEA. The CDR3 protein is CASSLVGGYEQYF. CDR3 bases: TGTGCCAGCAGCTTAGTCGGGGGGTACGAGCAGTACTTC.

The gene calls are TRBV27 and TRBJ1-2; a weak D match, TRBD1 (6 bases). The CDR3 extends over 14 amino acids. V lost 2 bases, J lost 4 bases, and 11 bases lay in between. Germline V gene data show CDR1 as MNHEY and CDR2 as SMNVEV (reference sequence). As DNA, the CDR3 is TGTGCCAGCAGTTTAGGGGGCAGGAGCTATGGCTACACCTTC. This sequence encodes CASSLGGRSYGYTF.

This clone was picked up a small number of times. The rearrangement uses TRBV28 and TRBJ1-5, with D possibly TRBD1 on 5 matching bases. V shed 4 bases and J shed 6 bases, with 19 bases lying between them. The length of the CDR3 is 16 residues. CDR1 and CDR2 (germline): MDHEN, SYDVKM. The CDR3 DNA sequence: TGTGCCAGCAGTTATGTTCCCTCAGGGCTGGGTCAGCCCCAGCATTTT. Its translation is CASSYVPSGLGQPQHF.

The rearrangement links TRBV14 to TRBJ2-2; no clear D. The CDR3 has 14 amino acids. Trimming removed 5 bases at V and 5 bases at J, with 12 bases between. Germline V gene sequence: CDR1 SGHDN, CDR2 FVKESK. CDR3 DNA sequence: TGTGCCAGCAGCTCCCTCCTAGGAACCGGGGAGCTGTTTTTT. The encoded protein is CASSSLLGTGELFF. Full variable domain (remainder filled in from reference TRBV14 and TRBJ2-2): EAGVTQFPSHSVIEKGQTVTLRCDPISGHDNLYWYRRVMGKEIKFLLHFVKESKQDESGMPNNRFLAERTGGTYSTLKVQPAELEDSGVYFCASSSLLGTGELFFGEGSRLTVL.

This clone occurred a few times. This chain connects TRBV6-1 to TRBJ1-1, with a tentative D call TRBD1 (6 bases). The V end lost 6 bases, the J end lost 8 bases, and 10 bases lay between the germline ends. Germline CDR1 reads MNHNS; CDR2 reads SASEGT. The CDR3 length is 11 residues. Written as DNA, the CDR3 is TGTGCCAGCAGAACAGGGACCGAAGCTTTCTTT. Translated: CASRTGTEAFF.

This sequence joins TRBV4-1 and TRBJ1-6; D not certain. Germline V gene sequence: CDR1 MGHRA, CDR2 YSYEKL. V lost 4 bases and J lost 0, with 13 bases in between. This CDR3 has 17 amino acids. CDR3 sequence reads: CASSPGPRGSYNSPLHF. CDR3 DNA sequence: TGCGCCAGCAGCCCCGGGCCGCGGGGCTCCTATAATTCACCCCTCCACTTT.

This clone showed up just a few times. The V and J genes are TRBV28 and TRBJ2-3, with 8 bases aligning to TRBD1. Trimming at V came to 3 bases and at J to 4 bases, leaving 3 bases not matched to a gene. This CDR3 has 14 amino acids. Germline V gene data show CDR1 as MDHEN and CDR2 as SYDVKM. CDR3 sequence: CASSFGQGADTQYF. CDR3 DNA: TGTGCCAGCAGTTTTGGACAGGGTGCAGATACGCAGTATTTT.

The chain employs TRBV28 and TRBJ2-7; 10 bases fit TRBD2. This CDR3 contains 17 residues. Trimming removed 6 bases from V and 4 bases from J; junction bases left unmatched: 15. CDR1 MDHEN and CDR2 SYDVKM come from the germline V gene. The CDR3 protein is CASSYIIAGGMRYEQYF. CDR3 sequence (DNA): TGTGCCAGCAGCTATATAATAGCGGGGGGAATGCGATACGAGCAGTACTTC.